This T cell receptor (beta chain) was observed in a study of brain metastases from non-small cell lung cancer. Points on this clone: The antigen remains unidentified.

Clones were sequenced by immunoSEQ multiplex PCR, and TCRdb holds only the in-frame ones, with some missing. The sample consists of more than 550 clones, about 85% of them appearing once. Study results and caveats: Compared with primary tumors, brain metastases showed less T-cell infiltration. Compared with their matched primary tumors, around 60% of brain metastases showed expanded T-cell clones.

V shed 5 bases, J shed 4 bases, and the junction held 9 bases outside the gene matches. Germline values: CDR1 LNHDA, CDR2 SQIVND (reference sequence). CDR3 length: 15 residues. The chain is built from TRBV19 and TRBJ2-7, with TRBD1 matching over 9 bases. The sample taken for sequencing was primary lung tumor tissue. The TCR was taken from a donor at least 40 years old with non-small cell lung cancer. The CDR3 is CASSPRQGGLYEQYF. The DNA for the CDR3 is TGTGCCAGTAGTCCCCGACAGGGGGGTTTATACGAGCAGTACTTC.